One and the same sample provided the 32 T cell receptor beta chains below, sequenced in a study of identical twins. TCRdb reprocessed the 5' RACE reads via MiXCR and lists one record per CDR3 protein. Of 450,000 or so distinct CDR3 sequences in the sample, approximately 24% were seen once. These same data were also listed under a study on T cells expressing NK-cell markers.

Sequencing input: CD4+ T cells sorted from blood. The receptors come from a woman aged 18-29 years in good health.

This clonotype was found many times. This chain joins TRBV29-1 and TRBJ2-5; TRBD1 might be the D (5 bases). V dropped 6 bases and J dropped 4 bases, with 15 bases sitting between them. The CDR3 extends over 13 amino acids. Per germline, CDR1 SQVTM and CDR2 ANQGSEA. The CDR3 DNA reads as TGCAGCGTACTCCAGGGTACCCGAGAGACCCAGTACTTC. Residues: CSVLQGTRETQYF.

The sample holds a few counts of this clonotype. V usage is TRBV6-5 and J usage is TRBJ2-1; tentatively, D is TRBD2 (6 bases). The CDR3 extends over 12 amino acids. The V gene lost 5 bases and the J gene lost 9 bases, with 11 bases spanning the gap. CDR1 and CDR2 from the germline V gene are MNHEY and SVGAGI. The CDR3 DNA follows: TGTGCCAGCAGTCGCCGGGGGAGTGAGCAGTTCTTC. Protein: CASSRRGSEQFF.

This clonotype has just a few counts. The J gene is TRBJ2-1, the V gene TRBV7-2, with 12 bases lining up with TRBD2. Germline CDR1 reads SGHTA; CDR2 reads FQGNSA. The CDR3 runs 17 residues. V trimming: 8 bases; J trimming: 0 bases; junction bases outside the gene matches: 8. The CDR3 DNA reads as TGTGCCAGCGGCGGACTAGCGGGGCGAATCTCCTACAATGAGCAGTTCTTC. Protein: CASGGLAGRISYNEQFF.

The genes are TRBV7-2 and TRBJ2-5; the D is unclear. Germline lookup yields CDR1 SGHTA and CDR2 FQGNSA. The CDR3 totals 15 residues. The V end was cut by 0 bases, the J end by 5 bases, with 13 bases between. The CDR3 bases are TGTGCCAGCAGCTTAGCCGCGGCAGAATACGAGACCCAGTACTTC. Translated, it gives CASSLAAAEYETQYF.

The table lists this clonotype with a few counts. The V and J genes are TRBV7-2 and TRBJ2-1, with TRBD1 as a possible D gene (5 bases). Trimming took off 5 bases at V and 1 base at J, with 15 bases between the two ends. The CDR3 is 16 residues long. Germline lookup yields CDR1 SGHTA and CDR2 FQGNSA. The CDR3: CASSPRVRSSYNEQFF. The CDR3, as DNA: TGTGCCAGCAGCCCCAGGGTGCGGAGTTCCTACAATGAGCAGTTCTTC. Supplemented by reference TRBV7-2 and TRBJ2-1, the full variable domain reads GAGVSQSPSNKVTEKGKDVELRCDPISGHTALYWYRQSLGQGLEFLIYFQGNSAPDKSGLPSDRFSAERTGGSVSTLTIQRTQQEDSAVYLCASSPRVRSSYNEQFFGPGTRLTVL.

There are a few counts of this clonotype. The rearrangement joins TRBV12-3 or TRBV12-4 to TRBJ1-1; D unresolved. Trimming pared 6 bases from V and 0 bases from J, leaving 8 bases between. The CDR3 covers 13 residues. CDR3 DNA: TGTGCCAGCAGGCCTCGTGTGAACACTGAAGCTTTCTTT. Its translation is CASRPRVNTEAFF.

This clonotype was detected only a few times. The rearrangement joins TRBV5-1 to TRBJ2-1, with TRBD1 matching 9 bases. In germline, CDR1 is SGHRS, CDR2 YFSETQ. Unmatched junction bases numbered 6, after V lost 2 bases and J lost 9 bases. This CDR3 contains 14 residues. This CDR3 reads CASSLLTGGGEQFF. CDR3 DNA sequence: TGCGCCAGCAGCTTACTCACAGGGGGCGGTGAGCAGTTCTTC. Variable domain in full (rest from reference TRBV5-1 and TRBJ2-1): KAGVTQTPRYLIKTRGQQVTLSCSPISGHRSVSWYQQTPGQGLQFLFEYFSETQRNKGNFPGRFSGRQFSNSRSEMNVSTLELGDSALYLCASSLLTGGGEQFFGPGTRLTVL.

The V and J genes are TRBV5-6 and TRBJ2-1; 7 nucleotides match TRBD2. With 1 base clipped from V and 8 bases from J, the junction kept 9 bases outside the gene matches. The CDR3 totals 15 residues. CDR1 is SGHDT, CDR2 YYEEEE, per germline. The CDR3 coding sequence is TGTGCCAGCAGCTTGTCTGGCGGGGGTTATTATGAGCAGTTCTTC. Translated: CASSLSGGGYYEQFF.

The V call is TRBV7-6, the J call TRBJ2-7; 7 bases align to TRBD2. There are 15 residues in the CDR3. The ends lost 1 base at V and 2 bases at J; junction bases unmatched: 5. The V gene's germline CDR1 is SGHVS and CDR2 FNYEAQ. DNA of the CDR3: TGTGCCAGCAGCTTAGGGGCTAGCGGAACCTACGAGCAGTACTTC. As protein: CASSLGASGTYEQYF.

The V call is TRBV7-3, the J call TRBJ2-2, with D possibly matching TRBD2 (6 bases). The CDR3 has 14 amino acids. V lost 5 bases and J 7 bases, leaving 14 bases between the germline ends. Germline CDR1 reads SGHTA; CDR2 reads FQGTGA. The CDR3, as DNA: TGTGCCAGCAGCGCACTAGCAGTCGGCGGGGAGCTGTTTTTT. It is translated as CASSALAVGGELFF. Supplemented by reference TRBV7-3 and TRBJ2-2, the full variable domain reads GAGVSQTPSNKVTEKGKYVELRCDPISGHTALYWYRQSLGQGPEFLIYFQGTGAADDSGLPNDRFFAVRPEGSVSTLKIQRTERGDSAVYLCASSALAVGGELFFGEGSRLTVL.

CDR3 in amino acids: CASSLAGTLSSPLHF. The DNA of the CDR3 is TGTGCCAGCAGCTTAGCCGGGACCCTGAGTTCACCCCTCCACTTT. The chain is built from TRBV7-9 and TRBJ1-6; tentatively, D is TRBD1 (5 bases). CDR3 size: 15 residues. Germline V CDR1 and CDR2: SEHNR, FQNEAQ (reference sequence). V gave up 0 bases and J gave up 9 bases, with 12 bases separating them.

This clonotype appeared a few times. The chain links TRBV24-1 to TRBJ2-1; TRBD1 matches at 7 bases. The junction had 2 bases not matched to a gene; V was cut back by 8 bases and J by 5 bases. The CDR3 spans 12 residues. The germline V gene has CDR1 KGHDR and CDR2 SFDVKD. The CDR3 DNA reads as TGTGCCACCAAGGGACAGAACAATGAGCAGTTCTTC. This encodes CATKGQNNEQFF.

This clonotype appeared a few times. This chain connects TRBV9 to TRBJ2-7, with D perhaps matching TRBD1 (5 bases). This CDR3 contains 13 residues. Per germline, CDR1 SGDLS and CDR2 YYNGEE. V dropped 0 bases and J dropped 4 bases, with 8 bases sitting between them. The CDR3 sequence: CASSVEGKYEQYF. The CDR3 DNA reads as TGTGCCAGCAGCGTAGAGGGGAAATACGAGCAGTACTTC. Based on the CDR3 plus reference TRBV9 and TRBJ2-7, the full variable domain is DSGVTQTPKHLITATGQRVTLRCSPRSGDLSVYWYQQSLDQGLQFLIQYYNGEERAKGNILERFSAQQFPDLHSELNLSSLELGDSALYFCASSVEGKYEQYFGPGTRLTVT.

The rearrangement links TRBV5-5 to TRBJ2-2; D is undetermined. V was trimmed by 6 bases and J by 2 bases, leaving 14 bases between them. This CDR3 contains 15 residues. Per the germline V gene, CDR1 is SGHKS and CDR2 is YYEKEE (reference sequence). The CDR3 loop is CASTSENINTGELFF. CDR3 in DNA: TGTGCCAGCACTTCCGAGAATATAAACACCGGGGAGCTGTTTTTT. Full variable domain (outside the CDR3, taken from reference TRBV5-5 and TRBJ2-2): DAGVTQSPTHLIKTRGQQVTLRCSPISGHKSVSWYQQVLGQGPQFIFQYYEKEERGRGNFPDRFSARQFPNYSSELNVNALLLGDSALYLCASTSENINTGELFFGEGSRLTVL.

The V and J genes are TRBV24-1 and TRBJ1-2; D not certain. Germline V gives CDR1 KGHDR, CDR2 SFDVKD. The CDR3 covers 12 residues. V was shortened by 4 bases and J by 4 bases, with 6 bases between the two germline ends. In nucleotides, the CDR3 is TGTGCCACCAGTGACGCTTCCTATGGCTACACCTTC. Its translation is CATSDASYGYTF.

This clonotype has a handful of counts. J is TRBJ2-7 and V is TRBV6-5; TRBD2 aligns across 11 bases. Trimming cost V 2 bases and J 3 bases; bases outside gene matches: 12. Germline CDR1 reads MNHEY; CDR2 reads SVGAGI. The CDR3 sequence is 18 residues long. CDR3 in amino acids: CASSYRTLSLAGVYEQYF. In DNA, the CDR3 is TGTGCCAGCAGTTACCGAACCCTTTCACTAGCGGGGGTCTACGAGCAGTACTTC.

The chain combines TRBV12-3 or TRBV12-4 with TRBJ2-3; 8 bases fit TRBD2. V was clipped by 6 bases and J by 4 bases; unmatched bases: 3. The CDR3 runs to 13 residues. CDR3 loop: CASRKAGADTQYF. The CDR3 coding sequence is TGTGCCAGCAGAAAAGCGGGAGCAGATACGCAGTATTTT.

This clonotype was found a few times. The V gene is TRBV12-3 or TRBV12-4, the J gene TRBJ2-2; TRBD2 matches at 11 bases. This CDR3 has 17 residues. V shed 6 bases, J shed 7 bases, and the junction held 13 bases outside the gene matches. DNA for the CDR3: TGTGCCAGCAGCCCCGGTAGCGGGAGGGCCGTAATCGGGGAGCTGTTTTTT. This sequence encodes CASSPGSGRAVIGELFF.

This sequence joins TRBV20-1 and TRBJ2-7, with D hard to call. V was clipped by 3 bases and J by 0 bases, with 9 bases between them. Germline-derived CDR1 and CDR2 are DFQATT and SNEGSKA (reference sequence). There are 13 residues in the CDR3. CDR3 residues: CSARGSSSYEQYF. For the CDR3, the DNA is TGCAGTGCTAGGGGCAGTAGCTCCTACGAGCAGTACTTC.

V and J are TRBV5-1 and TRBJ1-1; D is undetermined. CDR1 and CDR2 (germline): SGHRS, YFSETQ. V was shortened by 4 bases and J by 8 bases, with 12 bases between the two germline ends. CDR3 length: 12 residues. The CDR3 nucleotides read TGCGCCAGCAGCCCCGGGTCCCAGGAAGCTTTCTTT. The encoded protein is CASSPGSQEAFF.

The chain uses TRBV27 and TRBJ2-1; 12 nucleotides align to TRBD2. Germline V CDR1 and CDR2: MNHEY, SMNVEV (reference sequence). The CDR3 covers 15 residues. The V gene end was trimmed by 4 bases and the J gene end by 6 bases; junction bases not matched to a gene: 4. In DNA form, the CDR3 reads TGTGCCAGCAGTTCAGGACTAGCGGGGCTCAATGAGCAGTTCTTC. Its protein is CASSSGLAGLNEQFF.

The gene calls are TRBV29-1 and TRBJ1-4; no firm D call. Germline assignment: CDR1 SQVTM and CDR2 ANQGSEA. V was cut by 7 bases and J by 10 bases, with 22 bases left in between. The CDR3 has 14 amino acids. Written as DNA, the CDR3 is TGCAGCGCTGGGAGGACGGCTGACGATGGAAAACTGTTTTTT. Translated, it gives CSAGRTADDGKLFF.

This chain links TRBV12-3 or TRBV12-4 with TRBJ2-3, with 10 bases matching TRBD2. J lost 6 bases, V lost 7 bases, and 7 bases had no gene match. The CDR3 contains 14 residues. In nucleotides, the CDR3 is TGTGCCAGCAACCGAGCGGGAGGGGCGGATACGCAGTATTTT. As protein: CASNRAGGADTQYF.

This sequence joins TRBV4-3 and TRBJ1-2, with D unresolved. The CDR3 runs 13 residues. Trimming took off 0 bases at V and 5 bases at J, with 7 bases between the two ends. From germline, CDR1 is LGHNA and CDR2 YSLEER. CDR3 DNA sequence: TGCGCCAGCAGCCAAGAGGCGGAGTATGGCTACACCTTC. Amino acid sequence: CASSQEAEYGYTF.

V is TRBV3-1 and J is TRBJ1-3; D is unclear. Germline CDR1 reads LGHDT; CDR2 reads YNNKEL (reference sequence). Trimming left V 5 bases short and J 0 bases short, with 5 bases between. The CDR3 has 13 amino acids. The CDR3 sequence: CASSENSGNTIYF. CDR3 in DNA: TGTGCCAGCAGCGAGAACTCTGGAAACACCATATATTTT.

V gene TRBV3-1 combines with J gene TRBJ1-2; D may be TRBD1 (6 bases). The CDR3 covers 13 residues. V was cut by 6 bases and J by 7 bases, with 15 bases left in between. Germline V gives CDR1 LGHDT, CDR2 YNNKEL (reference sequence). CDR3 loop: CASSRTQGAGYTF. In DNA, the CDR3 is TGTGCCAGCAGTCGAACACAGGGTGCTGGCTACACCTTC. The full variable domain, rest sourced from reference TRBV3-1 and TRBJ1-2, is DTAVSQTPKYLVTQMGNDKSIKCEQNLGHDTMYWYKQDSKKFLKIMFSYNNKELIINETVPNRFSPKSPDKAHLNLHINSLELGDSAVYFCASSRTQGAGYTFGSGTRLTVV.

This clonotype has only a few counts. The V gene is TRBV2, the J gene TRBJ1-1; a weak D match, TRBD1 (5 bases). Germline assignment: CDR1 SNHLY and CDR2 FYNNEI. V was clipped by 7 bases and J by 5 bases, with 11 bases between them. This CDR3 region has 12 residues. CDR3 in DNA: TGTGCCAGCATCGATCGGGGGACTGAAGCTTTCTTT. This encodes CASIDRGTEAFF.

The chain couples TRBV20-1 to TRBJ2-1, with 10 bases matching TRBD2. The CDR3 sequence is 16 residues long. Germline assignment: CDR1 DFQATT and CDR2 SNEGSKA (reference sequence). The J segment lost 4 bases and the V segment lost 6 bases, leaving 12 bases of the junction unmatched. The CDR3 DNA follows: TGCAGTGCCTCTCCCTCACTAGCGGGAATTTACAATGAGCAGTTCTTC. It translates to CSASPSLAGIYNEQFF.

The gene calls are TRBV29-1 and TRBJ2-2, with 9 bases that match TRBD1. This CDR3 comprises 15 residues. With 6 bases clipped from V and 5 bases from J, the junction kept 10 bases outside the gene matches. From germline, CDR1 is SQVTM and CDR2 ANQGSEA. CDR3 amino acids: CSVSGRQGVTGELFF. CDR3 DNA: TGCAGCGTATCCGGCCGACAGGGGGTTACCGGGGAGCTGTTTTTT.

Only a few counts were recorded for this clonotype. The DNA for the CDR3 is TGCAGTGCTAGAGATATTACTAGCGGTACCTACAATGAGCAGTTCTTC. It codes for CSARDITSGTYNEQFF. J is TRBJ2-1 and V is TRBV20-1; TRBD2 matches at 8 bases. The CDR3 is 16 amino acids. Germline V gene lookup returns CDR1 DFQATT and CDR2 SNEGSKA (reference sequence). V gave up 0 bases and J gave up 2 bases; unmatched junction bases: 6.

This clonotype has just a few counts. The CDR3 sequence: CASSYTGGTGYEQYF. In nucleotides, the CDR3 is TGTGCCAGCAGTTACACCGGGGGGACAGGCTACGAGCAGTACTTC. The chain is built from TRBV6-5 and TRBJ2-7; a weak D match, TRBD1 (8 bases). Between the trimmed V and J ends, which lost 2 bases and 3 bases, there was a span of 14 bases. From germline, CDR1 is MNHEY and CDR2 SVGAGI. The CDR3 extends over 15 amino acids.

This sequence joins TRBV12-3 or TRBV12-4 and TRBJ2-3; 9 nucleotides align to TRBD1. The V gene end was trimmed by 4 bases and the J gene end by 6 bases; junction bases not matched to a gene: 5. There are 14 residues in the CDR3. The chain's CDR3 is CASSSGQGGDTQYF. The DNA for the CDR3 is TGTGCCAGCAGTTCGGGACAGGGAGGCGATACGCAGTATTTT.